These 3 T cell receptor beta chains originate from one sample sequenced in a study of neoadjuvant anti-PD-1 for oral cavity cancer. Some clones are missing from TCRdb's copy, which holds only in-frame ones; the method was immunoSEQ multiplex PCR. Of roughly 14,000 clones listed, about 70% were seen once; the top ten hold roughly 2.1%. Sample: PBMCs, taken before nivolumab (anti-PD-1) treatment. These receptor sequences come from a person aged 35-79 years with oral cavity squamous cell carcinoma.

The chain links TRBV15 to TRBJ1-2; D is undetermined. Trimming pared 5 bases from V and 3 bases from J, leaving 10 bases between. Germline V gene lookup returns CDR1 LNHNV and CDR2 YYDKDF (reference sequence). This CDR3 is 13 amino acids long. CDR3 bases: TGTGCCACCAGCGAACTGTCTGACTATGGCTACACCTTC. This translates into CATSELSDYGYTF.

The chain combines TRBV6-5 with TRBJ2-3; a weak D match, TRBD2 (5 bases). The CDR3 length is 16 residues. V was pared by 4 bases and J by 2 bases, with 16 bases between. Germline V gene lookup returns CDR1 MNHEY and CDR2 SVGAGI. The chain's CDR3 is CASSFSGWLDTDTQYF. The CDR3, as DNA: TGTGCCAGCAGTTTCTCGGGGTGGTTGGACACAGATACGCAGTATTTT.

The count of this clone is one. This chain connects TRBV7-9 to TRBJ2-7; 9 bases map to TRBD2. The CDR3 is made up of 15 amino acids. CDR1 and CDR2 from the germline V gene are SEHNR and FQNEAQ (reference sequence). V lost 1 base to trimming and J lost 5 bases; unmatched junction nucleotides: 6. Here the CDR3 DNA reads TGTGCCAGCAGCTTAGGAACTAGCGGGTCCAACGAGCAGTACTTC. As protein: CASSLGTSGSNEQYF.